The clone carrying this TCR beta chain is medium-sized (0.01 to 0.1%) within its sample. TCRdb processed the PCR reads anew with MiXCR; each CDR3 protein has one entry. Here the sample spans roughly 13,000 distinct CDR3 sequences, around 40% being singletons. This entry comes from a study of CD4 and CD8 cells across lung adenocarcinoma regions. The germline V gene encodes CDR1 MGHRA and CDR2 YSYEKL. Trimming left V 4 bases short and J 3 bases short, with 11 bases between. The CDR3 loop spans 14 amino acids. Localized lung adenocarcinoma, a non-small cell lung cancer, affected the donors. The chain couples TRBV4-1 to TRBJ2-3; D tentatively reads TRBD1 or TRBD2 (5 bases each). This TCR was sampled from a male donor with lung adenocarcinoma. The CD4 and CD8 labels of this study may be unreliable. The sample consisted of CD4+ T cells from the center of a lung tumor. CDR3 in amino acids: CASSPIEGTDTQYF. In DNA, the CDR3 is TGCGCCAGCAGCCCCATCGAGGGGACAGATACGCAGTATTTT.